The 30 T cell receptor beta chains reported below all come from one sample, sequenced in a study of blood T cell repertoires in COVID-19. Profiled with immunoSEQ multiplex PCR; TCRdb holds only in-frame clones, not every one. In the table there are 250,000 to 350,000 clones, approximately 91% of which are singletons. Specimen: peripheral blood. The receptors originated from a man in his late teens or twenties with active or convalescent COVID-19.

The rearrangement joins TRBV6-5 to TRBJ1-6; 7 bases are a match to TRBD1. CDR1 MNHEY and CDR2 SVGAGI come from the germline V gene. This CDR3 comprises 16 residues. Trimming removed 2 bases from V and 8 bases from J; junction bases left unmatched: 9. The CDR3: CASSYTTGRVDSPLHF. The CDR3 DNA reads TGTGCCAGCAGTTACACGACAGGGAGAGTAGATTCACCCCTCCACTTT.

J is TRBJ2-2 and V is TRBV6-2 or TRBV6-3, with 7 bases fitting TRBD1. The germline V gene encodes CDR1 MNHEY and CDR2 SVGEGT. The CDR3 extends over 17 amino acids. Germline trimming cut 0 bases from V and 4 bases from J; bases unmatched to any gene: 8. Here the CDR3 reads CASSYSRRTGTTGELFF. CDR3 in DNA: TGTGCCAGCAGTTACTCTCGCCGGACAGGAACCACCGGGGAGCTGTTTTTT.

The rearrangement uses TRBV19 and TRBJ1-5; 8 nucleotides align to TRBD1. Germline V gene sequence: CDR1 LNHDA, CDR2 SQIVND (reference sequence). V trimming: 5 bases; J trimming: 2 bases; junction bases outside the gene matches: 11. CDR3 size: 17 residues. The CDR3 loop reads CASSPPRQGLGNQPQHF. The CDR3 DNA reads TGTGCCAGTAGTCCTCCAAGACAGGGGCTGGGCAATCAGCCCCAGCATTTT.

The chain recombines TRBV9 with TRBJ2-2, with D hard to call. Between the trimmed V and J ends, which lost 3 bases and 3 bases, there was a span of 6 bases. Germline-derived CDR1 and CDR2 are SGDLS and YYNGEE. The CDR3 loop spans 13 amino acids. CDR3 in amino acids: CASSAYDTGELFF. The CDR3 DNA is TGTGCCAGCAGCGCCTATGACACCGGGGAGCTGTTTTTT.

V is TRBV2 and J is TRBJ1-5, with a tentative D call TRBD1 (6 bases). The CDR3 consists of 16 residues. Between the trimmed V and J ends, which lost 0 bases and 6 bases, there was a span of 15 bases. The germline V gene encodes CDR1 SNHLY and CDR2 FYNNEI. Written as DNA, the CDR3 is TGTGCCAGCAGTGAAGCGGCAGGGGAGATGGTTCAGCCCCAGCATTTT. Its protein is CASSEAAGEMVQPQHF.

This chain connects TRBV7-2 to TRBJ2-5; TRBD2 is a possible D gene (6 bases). V lost 5 bases and J 2 bases, leaving 12 bases between the germline ends. The germline V gene encodes CDR1 SGHTA and CDR2 FQGNSA. This CDR3 comprises 14 residues. The DNA of the CDR3 is TGTGCCAGCAGCCAAAGGCGGGGTCAAGAGACCCAGTACTTC. Amino acids: CASSQRRGQETQYF. The full variable domain, completed using reference TRBV7-2 and TRBJ2-5, is GAGVSQSPSNKVTEKGKDVELRCDPISGHTALYWYRQSLGQGLEFLIYFQGNSAPDKSGLPSDRFSAERTGGSVSTLTIQRTQQEDSAVYLCASSQRRGQETQYFGPGTRLLVL.

The V gene is TRBV5-4, the J gene TRBJ2-7; a possible D gene is TRBD1 (6 bases). Germline CDR1 reads SGHNT; CDR2 reads YYREEE (reference sequence). CDR3 length equals 14 residues. Trimming pared 4 bases from V and 2 bases from J, leaving 13 bases between. CDR3 sequence reads: CASSQDSLTYEQYF. CDR3 in DNA: TGTGCCAGCAGCCAGGACAGCCTAACCTACGAGCAGTACTTC. Together with reference TRBV5-4 and TRBJ2-7, the CDR3 gives the full variable domain: ETGVTQSPTHLIKTRGQQVTLRCSSQSGHNTVSWYQQALGQGPQFIFQYYREEENGRGNFPPRFSGLQFPNYSSELNVNALELDDSALYLCASSQDSLTYEQYFGPGTRLTVT.

V and J are TRBV5-6 and TRBJ1-3; 8 bases map to TRBD1. The germline V gene encodes CDR1 SGHDT and CDR2 YYEEEE. There are 14 residues in the CDR3. Trimming removed 4 bases from V and 4 bases from J; junction bases left unmatched: 4. The CDR3 bases are TGTGCCAGCAGCCCCGGGACAGGAGGAAACACCATATATTTT. As protein: CASSPGTGGNTIYF.

V is TRBV6-2 or TRBV6-3 and J is TRBJ1-2, with D possibly being TRBD1 (6 bases). The germline V gene has CDR1 MNHEY and CDR2 SVGEGT. V lost 2 bases and J 8 bases, leaving 9 bases between the germline ends. The CDR3 has 12 amino acids. Here the CDR3 DNA reads TGTGCCAGCAGTTACGGGGGCGGAGGCTACACCTTC. It yields the protein CASSYGGGGYTF.

In this sample, this clone turned up once. The rearrangement joins TRBV6-5 to TRBJ1-6; 8 bases align to TRBD1. Germline-derived CDR1 and CDR2 are MNHEY and SVGAGI. Trimming cost V 0 bases and J 9 bases; bases outside gene matches: 7. The CDR3 is made up of 16 amino acids. CDR3 amino acids: CASSYSKAGGVSPLHF. CDR3 DNA: TGTGCCAGCAGTTACTCGAAGGCAGGGGGCGTTTCACCCCTCCACTTT.

In its sample, this clone was seen once. V usage is TRBV6-1 and J usage is TRBJ1-2; perhaps TRBD1 as D (5 bases). The CDR3 consists of 14 residues. The V gene lost 1 base and the J gene lost 4 bases, with 10 bases spanning the gap. Germline V gene data show CDR1 as MNHNS and CDR2 as SASEGT. CDR3 sequence: CASSEDRLAYGYTF. CDR3 coding DNA: TGTGCCAGCAGTGAAGACAGGTTAGCCTATGGCTACACCTTC.

J is TRBJ2-7 and V is TRBV13; D might be TRBD2 (5 bases). Trimming took off 8 bases at V and 6 bases at J, with 17 bases between the two ends. This CDR3 region has 13 residues. CDR1 is PRHDT, CDR2 FYEKMQ, per germline (reference sequence). The CDR3 DNA follows: TGTGCCAGCCAGGAGAGGGTGCGGCTCGAGCAGTACTTC. This gives the protein CASQERVRLEQYF.

The genes are TRBV6-4 and TRBJ2-1; the match to TRBD2 covers 11 bases. CDR1 and CDR2 from the germline V gene are MRHNA and SNTAGT. This CDR3 has 18 amino acids. J was trimmed by 0 bases and V by 10 bases; bases with no gene match: 14. This chain's CDR3 is CATTPASGGPSSYNEQFF. The CDR3 DNA reads as TGTGCCACCACCCCGGCTAGCGGGGGGCCCAGCTCCTACAATGAGCAGTTCTTC.

V gene TRBV9 combines with J gene TRBJ2-3, with a weak D call TRBD2 (6 bases). V was clipped by 0 bases and J by 2 bases, with 13 bases between them. CDR1 is SGDLS and CDR2 is YYNGEE in the germline V gene. The CDR3 covers 16 residues. The CDR3 region is CASSVDSGKNTDTQYF. The CDR3 DNA reads as TGTGCCAGCAGCGTAGATAGCGGAAAAAACACAGATACGCAGTATTTT. The full variable domain, in which reference TRBV9 and TRBJ2-3 provide the parts outside the CDR3, is DSGVTQTPKHLITATGQRVTLRCSPRSGDLSVYWYQQSLDQGLQFLIQYYNGEERAKGNILERFSAQQFPDLHSELNLSSLELGDSALYFCASSVDSGKNTDTQYFGPGTRLTVL.

This chain joins TRBV6-1 and TRBJ2-3; tentatively, D is TRBD1 (6 bases). The CDR3 has 15 residues. Germline lookup yields CDR1 MNHNS and CDR2 SASEGT. V was clipped by 1 base and J by 6 bases, with 14 bases between them. CDR3 bases: TGTGCCAGCAGTGAAGGCCCTTTTGGGGGCGATACGCAGTATTTT. It is translated as CASSEGPFGGDTQYF.

This chain joins TRBV5-1 and TRBJ2-3; TRBD2 agrees at 10 bases. The CDR3 is 16 amino acids. With V trimmed by 1 base and J by 2 bases, 4 bases remained unmatched. CDR1 SGHRS and CDR2 YFSETQ come from the germline V gene. The CDR3 here is CASSLTSGTFTDTQYF. The CDR3 region has the DNA TGCGCCAGCAGCTTGACTAGCGGGACATTCACAGATACGCAGTATTTT.

The chain links TRBV3-1 (or the pseudogene TRBV3-2) to TRBJ1-2, with D possibly TRBD1 on 5 matching bases. CDR1 is LGHDT, CDR2 YNNKEL, per germline (reference sequence). The CDR3 totals 15 residues. V shed 4 bases and J shed 4 bases, with 16 bases lying between them. The CDR3 protein is CASSLRDPRGYGYTF. For the CDR3, the DNA is TGTGCCAGCAGCCTGCGGGATCCAAGGGGCTATGGCTACACCTTC.

V usage is TRBV19 and J usage is TRBJ1-1; unclear D gene. CDR1 and CDR2 from the germline V gene are LNHDA and SQIVND (reference sequence). V lost 8 bases to trimming and J lost 0 bases, with 10 bases between them. The CDR3 consists of 13 residues. CDR3 loop: CASGDVLNTEAFF. CDR3 nucleotides: TGTGCCAGTGGAGATGTATTGAACACTGAAGCTTTCTTT.

J is TRBJ2-2 and V is TRBV11-3; TRBD2 matches 8 bases. V dropped 4 bases and J dropped 2; count of bases not matched to a gene: 6. In germline, CDR1 is SGHNT, CDR2 YENEEA. This CDR3 has 16 amino acids. As DNA, the CDR3 is TGTGCCAGCAGCTCGGGGGGGGACACCAACACCGGGGAGCTGTTTTTT. Protein product: CASSSGGDTNTGELFF. The complete variable domain, with remaining parts taken from reference TRBV11-3 and TRBJ2-2, reads EAGVVQSPRYKIIEKKQPVAFWCNPISGHNTLYWYLQNLGQGPELLIRYENEEAVDDSQLPKDRFSAERLKGVDSTLKIQPAELGDSAVYLCASSSGGDTNTGELFFGEGSRLTVL.

The chain links TRBV6-5 to TRBJ1-5, with a weak D call TRBD1 (5 bases). V was clipped by 4 bases and J by 2 bases, with 15 bases between them. This CDR3 comprises 16 residues. Germline CDR1 MNHEY, CDR2 SVGAGI. The CDR3 protein is CASSSLGTLGNQPQHF. For the CDR3, the DNA is TGTGCCAGCAGTTCTTTGGGGACTTTAGGCAATCAGCCCCAGCATTTT.

This chain joins TRBV12-5 and TRBJ1-5, with 7 nucleotides matching TRBD1. This CDR3 contains 19 residues. The germline V gene encodes CDR1 LGHNT and CDR2 FRNRAP. V shed 6 bases and J 0 bases; nucleotides not matched to a gene: 17. The CDR3 DNA is TGTGCTAGTGGCCATGGACAGGCTAACTCGTCAACTAGCAATCAGCCCCAGCATTTT. Translating gives CASGHGQANSSTSNQPQHF.

This clone appeared a single time. The CDR3 sequence: CASSLGGGDEQFF. In nucleotides, the CDR3 is TGTGCCAGCAGTTTAGGCGGGGGGGATGAGCAGTTCTTC. The chain employs TRBV12-3 or TRBV12-4 and TRBJ2-1; TRBD2 matches at 9 bases. Trimming removed 1 base from V and 8 bases from J; junction bases left unmatched: 0. The CDR3 extends over 13 amino acids.

This rearrangement joins TRBV3-1 (or the pseudogene TRBV3-2) to TRBJ1-1; the match to TRBD1 covers 8 bases. The V gene end was trimmed by 6 bases and the J gene end by 4 bases; junction bases not matched to a gene: 10. The CDR3 is 15 amino acids. The germline V gene encodes CDR1 LGHDT and CDR2 YNNKEL (reference sequence). Written as DNA, the CDR3 is TGTGCCAGCAGACCACAGGGGGTAGGGGGCACTGAAGCTTTCTTT. It encodes CASRPQGVGGTEAFF.

The chain links TRBV3-1 (or the pseudogene TRBV3-2) to TRBJ2-2; perhaps TRBD1 as D (6 bases). V was trimmed by 0 bases and J by 1 base, leaving 24 bases between them. In germline, CDR1 is LGHDT, CDR2 YNNKEL (reference sequence). The CDR3 consists of 21 residues. CDR3: CASSQETSAGDLVQNTGELFF. CDR3 DNA: TGTGCCAGCAGCCAAGAAACTTCGGCAGGGGACCTTGTGCAGAACACCGGGGAGCTGTTTTTT.

This clone was recorded only once. The V gene is TRBV5-6, the J gene TRBJ2-7, with 7 bases lining up with TRBD1. This CDR3 has 13 amino acids. Germline CDR1 is SGHDT and CDR2 is YYEEEE. After removal of 6 bases from V and 2 bases from J, the junction contained 5 bases not matched to a gene. CDR3 in amino acids: CASNMGQTYEQYF. CDR3 DNA sequence: TGTGCCAGCAACATGGGACAGACCTACGAGCAGTACTTC.

The V gene is TRBV9, the J gene TRBJ2-2, with 9 bases matching TRBD2. V trimming: 0 bases; J trimming: 6 bases; junction bases outside the gene matches: 6. Germline V lookup: CDR1 SGDLS, CDR2 YYNGEE. The CDR3 sequence is 16 residues long. CDR3 DNA: TGTGCCAGCAGCGTAGGCGGGGGGGCTACTGCCGGGGAGCTGTTTTTT. Its protein is CASSVGGGATAGELFF.

The V call is TRBV15, the J call TRBJ2-1; unclear D gene. The germline gives CDR1 LNHNV, CDR2 YYDKDF (reference sequence). With 0 bases removed from V and 2 bases from J, the gap between germline ends came to 5 bases. The CDR3 is made up of 14 amino acids. The CDR3 coding sequence is TGTGCCACCAGCAGAGAGGGCGCCTACAATGAGCAGTTCTTC. Translation: CATSREGAYNEQFF.

This sequence joins TRBV15 and TRBJ2-1; 15 bases align to TRBD2. The ends lost 3 bases at V and 0 bases at J; junction bases unmatched: 3. CDR3 size: 18 residues. Per germline, CDR1 LNHNV and CDR2 YYDKDF (reference sequence). DNA for the CDR3: TGTGCCACCAGCAGGGGACTAGCGGGGGGAACCTCCTACAATGAGCAGTTCTTC. Amino acids: CATSRGLAGGTSYNEQFF.

This clone was observed a handful of times. J is TRBJ1-2 and V is TRBV3-1 (or the pseudogene TRBV3-2), with D unresolved. CDR1 and CDR2 (germline): LGHDT, YNNKEL (reference sequence). This CDR3 has 11 residues. V lost 4 bases and J 7 bases, leaving 7 bases between the germline ends. The CDR3 loop is CASSRGIGYTF. The CDR3 region has the DNA TGTGCCAGCAGCCGTGGCATTGGCTACACCTTC.

J is TRBJ1-4 and V is TRBV2; 7 positions match TRBD1. J gave up 0 bases and V 6 bases, and 10 bases lay outside the gene matches. Germline CDR1 reads SNHLY; CDR2 reads FYNNEI. The CDR3 contains 17 residues. CDR3 nucleotide sequence: TGTGCCAGCAGGACAGGGTTTAGAAGAGCAACTAATGAAAAACTGTTTTTT. This sequence encodes CASRTGFRRATNEKLFF.